Each of the 30 T cell receptor beta chains below was sequenced from the same sample in a study of shared clonotypes between healthy human individuals. The data were produced by immunoSEQ multiplex PCR, yet TCRdb's version contains in-frame clones alone and is incomplete. The top ten hold about 12% of the sample, which has about 560,000 clones, roughly 72% seen once. Sequencing used PBMCs. The receptors derive from a middle-aged woman in good health. Some clones in this sample may be carry-over from other donors' samples.

Regarding this clone: A single base separates this from a much larger clone, so it may be a read error. This rearrangement joins TRBV7-2 to TRBJ1-2; D remains unclear. The CDR3 is 13 amino acids. Germline V lookup: CDR1 SGHTA, CDR2 FQGNSA. CDR3 loop: CASSPTPGYDYTF. CDR3 bases: TGTGCCAGCAGCCCAACTCCGGGGTATGACTACACCTTC.

This clone occurred once. The V and J genes are TRBV30 and TRBJ2-5; the D is unclear. V lost 1 base and J lost 5, with 8 bases in between. This CDR3 comprises 12 residues. Germline V gene lookup returns CDR1 GTSNPN and CDR2 SVGIG (reference sequence). The CDR3 sequence: CAWSGVVETQYF. The CDR3 DNA follows: TGTGCCTGGAGTGGGGTCGTTGAGACCCAGTACTTC.

The V gene is TRBV5-4, the J gene TRBJ2-3; 7 nucleotides align to TRBD2. The CDR3 is 16 amino acids. The J segment lost 4 bases and the V segment lost 2 bases, leaving 10 bases of the junction unmatched. Germline CDR1 SGHNT, CDR2 YYREEE (reference sequence). The CDR3 reads CASSFGSSGLSDTQYF. DNA of the CDR3: TGTGCCAGCAGCTTTGGGTCTAGCGGATTATCAGATACGCAGTATTTT.

Notes on this clone: A read error is the likely source, as a far larger clone sits one nucleotide away. The CDR3 nucleotides are TGTGCCTGGGGACCCTCCCGGGCCTACACCTTC. Amino acid sequence: CAWGPSRAYTF. This chain uses TRBV30 with TRBJ1-2; no definite D call. V was pared by 5 bases and J by 10 bases, with 14 bases between. From germline, CDR1 is GTSNPN and CDR2 SVGIG (reference sequence). The CDR3 sequence is 11 residues long.

This sequence joins TRBV30 and TRBJ2-6; 8 bases map to TRBD1. The CDR3 totals 15 residues. V lost 2 bases, J lost 8 bases, and 8 bases stayed unmatched. In germline, CDR1 is GTSNPN, CDR2 SVGIG (reference sequence). The CDR3 loop reads CAWSPTTGVTNVLTF. The CDR3 DNA sequence: TGTGCCTGGAGTCCGACGACAGGGGTAACCAACGTCCTGACTTTC.

Here the CDR3 reads CASSHRLAGVELKAAETQYF. The CDR3 region has the DNA TGTGCCAGCAGTCACAGACTAGCGGGAGTCGAGTTAAAAGCAGCGGAGACCCAGTACTTC. V usage is TRBV28 and J usage is TRBJ2-5, with 12 bases aligning to TRBD2. From germline, CDR1 is MDHEN and CDR2 SYDVKM. The CDR3 is 20 residues long. V lost 5 bases and J lost 5; bases outside the gene matches: 21.

CDR3 protein: CASSPWDGNEKLFF. CDR3 bases: TGTGCCAGCAGCCCCTGGGACGGAAACGAAAAACTGTTTTTT. This sequence joins TRBV7-9 and TRBJ1-4; tentatively, D is TRBD1 (5 bases). Trimming removed 5 bases from V and 8 bases from J, with 15 bases in between. This CDR3 comprises 14 residues. Germline CDR1 is SEHNR and CDR2 is FQNEAQ (reference sequence).

The V call is TRBV5-1, the J call TRBJ1-1; 8 bases line up with TRBD1. The ends lost 3 bases at V and 2 bases at J; junction bases unmatched: 3. Germline values: CDR1 SGHRS, CDR2 YFSETQ. This CDR3 is 14 amino acids long. The CDR3 nucleotides are TGCGCCAGCAGCTACAGGGGGTTTAACACTGAAGCTTTCTTT. It specifies CASSYRGFNTEAFF.

This clone was seen more than once but under ten times. The rearrangement uses TRBV28 and TRBJ2-7, with D possibly being TRBD1 (5 bases). The CDR3 loop spans 14 amino acids. The germline V and J ends were trimmed by 7 bases and 6 bases, with 19 bases remaining between them. Germline V gene data show CDR1 as MDHEN and CDR2 as SYDVKM. This CDR3 is CASIDSFVISEQYF. The CDR3 DNA follows: TGTGCCAGCATTGACAGTTTTGTGATCTCCGAGCAGTACTTC.

V usage is TRBV19 and J usage is TRBJ2-7; TRBD1 agrees at 8 bases. Per germline, CDR1 LNHDA and CDR2 SQIVND (reference sequence). The CDR3 has 13 residues. Trimming took 5 bases from V and 3 from J; bases not matched to a gene: 3. The CDR3 sequence: CASSLGQDYEQYF. CDR3 nucleotides: TGTGCCAGTAGTTTGGGACAGGACTACGAGCAGTACTTC. Using reference TRBV19 and TRBJ2-7 for the parts outside the CDR3, the full variable domain is DGGITQSPKYLFRKEGQNVTLSCEQNLNHDAMYWYRQDPGQGLRLIYYSQIVNDFQKGDIAEGYSVSREKKESFPLTVTSAQKNPTAFYLCASSLGQDYEQYFGPGTRLTVT.

The chain couples TRBV7-4 to TRBJ1-2, with D possibly matching TRBD1 (6 bases). Germline V lookup: CDR1 SGHVT, CDR2 SQSDAQ. The CDR3 runs 13 residues. V lost 5 bases and J 6 bases, leaving 13 bases between the germline ends. In nucleotides, the CDR3 is TGTGCCAGCAGCCCAGACAGGCGTAATGGCTACACCTTC. Its protein product is CASSPDRRNGYTF.

The genes are TRBV4-3 and TRBJ2-7, with 9 bases identical to TRBD2. The V gene's germline CDR1 is LGHNA and CDR2 YSLEER. The V gene end was trimmed by 0 bases and the J gene end by 4 bases; junction bases not matched to a gene: 16. CDR3 length equals 19 residues. CDR3 sequence: CASSQDTWKAGGPGYEQYF. CDR3 DNA: TGCGCCAGCAGCCAAGACACATGGAAGGCGGGAGGGCCGGGGTACGAGCAGTACTTC.

The chain combines TRBV6-6 with TRBJ1-2, with TRBD1 identical over 8 bases. The germline V gene has CDR1 MNHNY and CDR2 SVGAGI (reference sequence). With V trimmed by 4 bases and J by 7 bases, 5 bases remained unmatched. The CDR3 contains 13 residues. CDR3 amino acids: CASSSETGVGYTF. Here the CDR3 DNA reads TGTGCCAGCAGTTCGGAGACAGGGGTTGGCTACACCTTC.

Here the CDR3 DNA reads TGTGCCAGCAGTGAATATGGCGGTTGGGAGCCCCAGCATTTT. Its translation is CASSEYGGWEPQHF. This chain uses TRBV25-1 with TRBJ1-5, with D unresolved. This CDR3 is built from 14 residues. The V and J ends lost 0 bases and 8 bases respectively, with 11 bases between them. The germline V gene has CDR1 MGHDK and CDR2 SYGVNS.

This clone was counted many times. V gene TRBV12-5 combines with J gene TRBJ1-1; D is unclear. The CDR3 length is 13 residues. The V gene lost 3 bases and the J gene lost 1 base, with 6 bases spanning the gap. Germline V lookup: CDR1 LGHNT, CDR2 FRNRAP. CDR3 region: CASGFETNTEAFF. As DNA, the CDR3 is TGTGCTAGTGGTTTCGAGACGAACACTGAAGCTTTCTTT. The full variable domain, with the rest looked up from reference TRBV12-5 and TRBJ1-1, is DARVTQTPRHKVTEMGQEVTMRCQPILGHNTVFWYRQTMMQGLELLAYFRNRAPLDDSGMPKDRFSAEMPDATLATLKIQPSEPRDSAVYFCASGFETNTEAFFGQGTRLTVV.

The chain is built from TRBV21-1 and TRBJ2-5; the D call of TRBD1 is as the table states it, not checked on the DNA. The DNA end favors TRBJ2-7, so the J call may be wrong. TRBV21-1 counts as a pseudogene. This CDR3 has 16 amino acids. CDR3: CASSKRDGQGPNEQYF. DNA for the CDR3: TGTGCCAGCAGCAAAAGGGATGGACAGGGGCCCAACGAGCAGTACTTC.

The rearrangement uses TRBV7-9 and TRBJ1-2, with D possibly matching TRBD1 (6 bases). Trimming shortened V by 2 bases and J by 5 bases, and 12 bases separated the two germline ends. The CDR3 totals 14 residues. CDR1 is SEHNR and CDR2 is FQNEAQ in the germline V gene (reference sequence). The CDR3 sequence is CASSLSAGVYGYTF. For the CDR3, the DNA is TGTGCCAGCAGCTTAAGCGCAGGGGTTTATGGCTACACCTTC. The full variable domain, completed using reference TRBV7-9 and TRBJ1-2, is DTGVSQNPRHKITKRGQNVTFRCDPISEHNRLYWYRQTLGQGPEFLTYFQNEAQLEKSRLLSDRFSAERPKGSFSTLEIQRTEQGDSAMYLCASSLSAGVYGYTFGSGTRLTVV.

The V and J genes are TRBV11-2 and TRBJ1-4, with TRBD1 matching over 8 bases. After removal of 5 bases from V and 7 bases from J, the junction contained 6 bases not matched to a gene. The CDR3 contains 14 residues. Germline-derived CDR1 and CDR2 are SGHAT and FQNNGV. In DNA form, the CDR3 reads TGTGCCAGCAGCCGGACAGGGAGGGCTGAAAAACTGTTTTTT. It codes for CASSRTGRAEKLFF.

The chain couples TRBV28 to TRBJ1-1, with a possible D match to TRBD1 (5 bases). The germline V gene has CDR1 MDHEN and CDR2 SYDVKM. The CDR3 covers 15 residues. Trimming removed 5 bases at V and 3 bases at J, with 16 bases between. The DNA for the CDR3 is TGTGCCAGCAGTGAACTGACAGCGCTAGACACTGAAGCTTTCTTT. This codes for CASSELTALDTEAFF.

This clone was found a few times. The CDR3 nucleotides are TGTGCCTGGAGCAGAGACGCTACGAACACCGGGGAGCTGTTTTTT. This sequence encodes CAWSRDATNTGELFF. The V and J genes are TRBV30 and TRBJ2-2, with unresolved D. The germline V and J ends were trimmed by 3 bases and 0 bases, with 11 bases remaining between them. CDR3 length equals 15 residues. CDR1 and CDR2 (germline): GTSNPN, SVGIG (reference sequence).

CDR3 DNA sequence: TGTGCCAGCAGCTTAGCCCCAGGGGGCAATGGCTACACCTTC. Protein: CASSLAPGGNGYTF. The gene calls are TRBV7-9 and TRBJ1-2; 8 bases match TRBD1. With 0 bases clipped from V and 6 bases from J, the junction kept 3 bases outside the gene matches. From germline, CDR1 is SEHNR and CDR2 FQNEAQ (reference sequence). The CDR3 runs to 14 residues.

The chain employs TRBV5-1 and TRBJ2-2; D unresolved. V shed 0 bases and J shed 0 bases, with 9 bases lying between them. The CDR3 length is 16 residues. Germline V CDR1 and CDR2: SGHRS, YFSETQ. The CDR3 coding sequence is TGCGCCAGCAGCTTGGCGCAGAAAACGAACACCGGGGAGCTGTTTTTT. As protein: CASSLAQKTNTGELFF.

The chain joins TRBV27 to TRBJ2-5; 7 bases are a match to TRBD1. The CDR3 has 14 amino acids. V was clipped by 5 bases and J by 1 base; unmatched bases: 4. Germline lookup yields CDR1 MNHEY and CDR2 SMNVEV (reference sequence). The chain's CDR3 is CASSPRQGQETQYF. The DNA for the CDR3 is TGTGCCAGCAGTCCCCGACAGGGCCAAGAGACCCAGTACTTC.

This chain connects TRBV11-2 to TRBJ2-7; D call uncertain. The V and J ends lost 1 base and 2 bases respectively, with 9 bases between them. Germline CDR1 reads SGHAT; CDR2 reads FQNNGV. The CDR3 has 14 residues. CDR3 sequence (DNA): TGTGCCAGCAGCTTAGCCGGGTCTCCCTACGAGCAGTACTTC. Protein sequence: CASSLAGSPYEQYF.

The rearrangement links TRBV11-3 to TRBJ2-1, with 13 positions matching TRBD2. Per the germline V gene, CDR1 is SGHNT and CDR2 is YENEEA. Trimming at V came to 4 bases and at J to 5 bases, leaving 8 bases not matched to a gene. This CDR3 is built from 17 residues. In nucleotides, the CDR3 is TGTGCCAGCAGCTGGACTAGCGGGAGCGCGAGTGACAATGAGCAGTTCTTC. This sequence encodes CASSWTSGSASDNEQFF.

The CDR3 loop reads CASRDKGQAYTEAFF. The CDR3, as DNA: TGCGCCAGCAGGGACAAGGGACAGGCCTACACTGAAGCTTTCTTT. The V and J genes are TRBV5-1 and TRBJ1-1; 8 positions agree with TRBD1. This CDR3 comprises 15 residues. The V and J ends lost 5 bases and 3 bases, in that order; junction bases with no gene match: 9. Germline-derived CDR1 and CDR2 are SGHRS and YFSETQ. Supplemented by reference TRBV5-1 and TRBJ1-1, the full variable domain reads KAGVTQTPRYLIKTRGQQVTLSCSPISGHRSVSWYQQTPGQGLQFLFEYFSETQRNKGNFPGRFSGRQFSNSRSEMNVSTLELGDSALYLCASRDKGQAYTEAFFGQGTRLTVV.

This chain connects TRBV7-9 to TRBJ2-2, with 7 nucleotides matching TRBD1. CDR1 and CDR2 (germline): SEHNR, FQNEAQ (reference sequence). The CDR3 extends over 15 amino acids. J was trimmed by 6 bases and V by 4 bases; bases with no gene match: 8. The CDR3 loop reads CASSSPTGYAGELFF. In DNA, the CDR3 is TGTGCCAGCAGCTCGCCGACAGGGTATGCCGGGGAGCTGTTTTTT.

The rearrangement joins TRBV2 to TRBJ1-1; TRBD1 is a possible D gene (6 bases). The CDR3 length is 14 residues. Germline CDR1 reads SNHLY; CDR2 reads FYNNEI. The CDR3 here is CATRRGGLNTEAFF. In nucleotides, the CDR3 is TGTGCTACCAGACGGGGGGGGCTGAACACTGAAGCTTTCTTT.

V and J are TRBV4-3 and TRBJ1-1, with TRBD1 identical over 8 bases. Trimming took 0 bases from V and 6 from J; bases not matched to a gene: 9. The germline V gene has CDR1 LGHNA and CDR2 YSLEER. The CDR3 is made up of 16 amino acids. The CDR3 spells CASSQDQGQGGSEAFF. CDR3 in DNA: TGCGCCAGCAGCCAAGATCAAGGACAGGGAGGGTCTGAAGCTTTCTTT.

The chain is built from TRBV28 and TRBJ1-3; no firm D call. With 6 bases removed from V and 5 bases from J, the gap between germline ends came to 11 bases. This CDR3 is 13 amino acids long. Germline loops: CDR1 MDHEN, CDR2 SYDVKM. CDR3 coding DNA: TGTGCCAGCAGCCCCCCGTGGCGAAACACCATATATTTT. This encodes CASSPPWRNTIYF.